This is a list of T cell receptor beta chains from one sample in a study of glioma-infiltrating T cells. One entry per CDR3 protein results from TCRdb running MiXCR on the multiplex PCR reads. Here the sample spans 150,000 to 200,000 distinct CDR3 sequences, 32% being singletons. What was sequenced was glioma tissue, nonneoplastic brain tissue, or PBMCs (not recorded which). These receptors all stem from a human donor with low-grade glioma or glioblastoma, undergoing nonglioma brain surgery, or in good health (not recorded which). The conserved cysteine and the conserved F or W are not part of the CDR3 here. The order of the fields is J gene, V gene, CDR3 length, clone size, CDR3 protein. Only some rows state a clone size, as once, few, many or a class for expanded clones.

>TRBJ2-7|TRBV6-2/TRBV6-3|21|.
ASSPPLDWCSRPPPQSNYKQY
>TRBJ2-3|TRBV28|15|many
ASSSPGGRTRTDTQY
>TRBJ1-1|TRBV2|11|.
ESSESPNTEAF
>TRBJ2-2|TRBV9|12|.
ASAGTGGTGELF
>TRBJ2-7|TRBV14|14|.
ASSQDRAGVPYEQY
>TRBJ2-1|TRBV27|13|many
ASSFGGSSYNEQF
>TRBJ2-2|TRBV5-1|13|once
ASSLVTSGTGELF
>TRBJ2-7|TRBV12-3/TRBV12-4|12|few
ASRGQGASYEQY
>TRBJ2-1|TRBV5-1|15|.
ASSLYTGGGGYNEQF
>TRBJ1-2|TRBV4-2|15|.
ASSPDPQGAGRYGYT
>TRBJ2-3|TRBV19|11|.
ASSISDRNTQY
>TRBJ2-1|TRBV4-3|14|many
ASSQEPSGSLNEQF
>TRBJ2-7|TRBV5-1|13|many
ASSLDGDLPYEQY
>TRBJ1-2|TRBV28|11|many
ASSSGQFLSYT
>TRBJ2-7|TRBV18|13|.
ASSPIKDRAYEQY
>TRBJ1-1|TRBV27|12|many
ASSLSPPGVKAF
>TRBJ2-1|TRBV29-1|9|once
SVGDGSEQF
>TRBJ2-2|TRBV6-2/TRBV6-3|13|many
ASSPEALWTGELF
>TRBJ1-5|TRBV27|16|many
ASRKRWQDFEGNQPQH
>TRBJ2-3|TRBV7-2|16|.
ASSSLGREGWDTDTQY
>TRBJ2-2|TRBV7-2|12|many
ASSLIWTIGELF
>TRBJ2-3|TRBV7-9|15|many
ASSLGLTSGMTDTQY
>TRBJ1-2|TRBV27|14|.
ASSLYSRTGEGGYT
>TRBJ1-5|TRBV12-3/TRBV12-4|15|few
ASSLRWGQDLNQPQH
>TRBJ2-1|TRBV29-1|10|few
SVAGLSSEQF
>TRBJ2-5|TRBV5-4|11|many
ASSLVQGETQY
>TRBJ2-7|TRBV14|12|many
ASSSNRGSYEQY
>TRBJ1-2|TRBV12-3/TRBV12-4|11|many
ASSPGQGAGYT
>TRBJ2-2|TRBV6-2/TRBV6-3|15|many
ASSYRLIGINTGELF
>TRBJ2-3|TRBV20-1|13|many
SARDFGGNTDTQY
>TRBJ2-7|TRBV28|11|many
ALGNRGPYEQY
>TRBJ1-1|TRBV27|20|.
ASSLYGGGNIQYFGAGPEAL
>TRBJ2-7|TRBV27|11|many
ASSHGTSYEQY
>TRBJ1-2|TRBV28|9|many
ASRRGGSLK
>TRBJ2-7|TRBV2|9|many
ASGIENEQY
>TRBJ2-1|TRBV24-1|14|many
ATSDRSGGSYNEQF
>TRBJ2-7|TRBV29-1|12|many
SVRDRAAYYEQY
>TRBJ2-5|TRBV7-2|14|many
ASSATSGRIQETQY
>TRBJ2-7|TRBV18|11|many
ASSPSESYEQY
>TRBJ1-2|TRBV25-1|13|.
TSSFRALSNYGYT
>TRBJ1-1|TRBV11-2|12|many
ASSLQGAGTEAF
>TRBJ2-1|TRBV4-3|11|many
ASSQVESNEQF
>TRBJ2-7|TRBV7-6|12|many
ASSLGLAGYEQY
>TRBJ1-1|TRBV6-2/TRBV6-3|13|many
ASSALRGMNTEAF
>TRBJ2-1|TRBV7-3|14|many
ASSLSRQPPYNEQF
>TRBJ2-6|TRBV19|17|.
ASRREDRGISSGDNVLT
>TRBJ2-5|TRBV29-1|12|.
SVAVLAGAETQY
>TRBJ2-3|TRBV20-1|14|many
SARGSLGHGTDTQY
>TRBJ2-5|TRBV10-3|12|many
AISRQGPQETQY
>TRBJ2-1|TRBV6-1|15|.
ASSSIAGGVSYNEQF
>TRBJ2-7|TRBV20-1|10|few
SATDRGYEQY
>TRBJ2-3|TRBV9|12|many
ASSVGGYADTQY